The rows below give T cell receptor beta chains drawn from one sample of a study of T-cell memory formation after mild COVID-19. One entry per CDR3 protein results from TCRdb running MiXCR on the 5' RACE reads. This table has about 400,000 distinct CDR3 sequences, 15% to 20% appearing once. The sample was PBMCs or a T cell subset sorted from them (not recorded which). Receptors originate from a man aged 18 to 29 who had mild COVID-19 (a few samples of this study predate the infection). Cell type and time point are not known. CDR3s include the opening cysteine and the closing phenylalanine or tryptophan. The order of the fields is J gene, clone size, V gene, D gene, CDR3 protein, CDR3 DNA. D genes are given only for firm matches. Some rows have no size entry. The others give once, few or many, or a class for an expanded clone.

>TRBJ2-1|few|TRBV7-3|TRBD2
CASSLGTSGVEEQFF
TGTGCCAGCAGCCTAGGGACTAGCGGGGTAGAAGAGCAGTTCTTC
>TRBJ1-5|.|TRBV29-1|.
CSVVGGNEAQHF
TGCAGCGTTGTAGGAGGGAATGAGGCCCAGCATTTT
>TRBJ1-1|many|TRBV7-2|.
CASSFEGNTEAFF
TGTGCCAGCAGCTTCGAGGGGAACACTGAAGCTTTCTTT
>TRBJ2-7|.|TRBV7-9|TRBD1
CASSLLGTAYEQYF
TGTGCCAGCAGCTTACTCGGGACAGCTTACGAGCAGTACTTC
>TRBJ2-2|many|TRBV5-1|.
CASSLIEGNTGELFF
TGCGCCAGCAGCTTAATCGAGGGGAACACCGGGGAGCTGTTTTTT
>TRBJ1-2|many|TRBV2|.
CASSAGGGYGYTF
TGTGCCAGCAGTGCGGGGGGTGGCTATGGCTACACCTTC
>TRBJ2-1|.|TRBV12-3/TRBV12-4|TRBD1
CASSLFRGQANEQFF
TGTGCCAGCAGTTTATTCAGGGGACAGGCAAATGAGCAGTTCTTC
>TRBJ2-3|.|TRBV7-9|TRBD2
CASSLRLAESTDTQYF
TGTGCCAGCAGTTTGCGACTAGCGGAGAGCACAGATACGCAGTATTTT
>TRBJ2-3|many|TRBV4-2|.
CASSHSDTQYF
TGTGCCAGCAGCCACTCAGATACGCAGTATTTT
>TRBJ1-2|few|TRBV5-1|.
CASGAGEAYGYTF
TGCGCCAGCGGGGCAGGGGAAGCCTATGGCTACACCTTC
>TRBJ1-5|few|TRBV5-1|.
CASSLGLGSQPQHF
TGCGCCAGCAGCTTGGGTCTGGGTAGTCAGCCCCAGCATTTT
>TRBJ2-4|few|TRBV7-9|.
CASSFPAENIQYF
TGTGCCAGCAGCTTTCCGGCAGAAAACATTCAGTACTTC
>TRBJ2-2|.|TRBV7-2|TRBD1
CASSLGTGGVGELFF
TGTGCCAGCAGCTTAGGGACAGGGGGCGTCGGGGAGCTGTTTTTT
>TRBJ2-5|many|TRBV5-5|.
CASSNLRGQETQYF
TGTGCCAGCAGCAACCTCCGGGGACAAGAGACCCAGTACTTC
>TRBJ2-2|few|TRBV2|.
CASFLDRNTGELFF
TGTGCCAGCTTTCTAGACAGGAACACCGGGGAGCTGTTTTTT
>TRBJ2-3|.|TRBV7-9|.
CASLPRQRNTDTQYF
TGTGCCAGCTTACCGCGACAGAGAAACACAGATACGCAGTATTTT
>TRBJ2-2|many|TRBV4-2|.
CASSQVGDETGELFF
TGTGCCAGCAGCCAAGTAGGGGACGAAACCGGGGAGCTGTTTTTT
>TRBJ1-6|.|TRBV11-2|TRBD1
CASSRPTGGWNSPLHF
TGTGCCAGCAGCAGACCGACAGGGGGCTGGAATTCACCCCTCCACTTT
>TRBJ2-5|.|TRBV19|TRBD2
CASSMGGGGETQYF
TGTGCCAGTAGTATGGGGGGGGGAGGTGAGACCCAGTACTTC
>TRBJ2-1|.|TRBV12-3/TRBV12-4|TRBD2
CASSLLAGVFSYNEQFF
TGTGCCAGCAGTTTGTTAGCGGGGGTCTTCTCCTACAATGAGCAGTTCTTC
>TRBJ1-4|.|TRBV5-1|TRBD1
CASSPGTGEEKLIF
TGCGCCAGCAGCCCCGGGACAGGGGAGGAAAAACTGATTTTT
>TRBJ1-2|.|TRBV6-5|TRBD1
CASSRQGADYGYTF
TGTGCCAGCAGTAGACAGGGGGCCGACTATGGCTACACCTTC
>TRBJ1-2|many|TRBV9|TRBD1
CASSQGTGGNYGYTF
TGTGCCAGCAGCCAAGGGACAGGTGGTAACTATGGCTACACCTTC
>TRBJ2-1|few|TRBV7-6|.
CASSLTWGAYNEQFF
TGTGCCAGCAGCTTAACGTGGGGGGCGTACAATGAGCAGTTCTTC
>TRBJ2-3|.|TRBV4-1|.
CASSQASASTDTQYF
TGCGCCAGCAGCCAAGCATCTGCCAGCACAGATACGCAGTATTTT
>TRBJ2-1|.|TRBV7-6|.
CASSLAKGTYGGPNNEQFF
TGTGCCAGCAGCTTAGCCAAGGGAACATACGGGGGGCCGAACAATGAGCAGTTCTTC
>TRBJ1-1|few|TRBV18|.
CASSPSVPSQPNTEAFF
TGTGCCAGCTCACCTTCGGTCCCGTCCCAACCAAACACTGAAGCTTTCTTT
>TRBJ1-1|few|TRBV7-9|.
CASSEYGSNTEAFF
TGTGCCAGCAGCGAGTACGGGTCCAACACTGAAGCTTTCTTT
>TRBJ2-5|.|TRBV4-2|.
CASSQAGSVRGLQETQYF
TGTGCCAGCAGCCAAGCCGGTTCTGTGCGGGGCCTACAAGAGACCCAGTACTTC
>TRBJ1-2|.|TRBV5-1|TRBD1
CASSLTGELYGYTF
TGCGCCAGCAGCTTGACAGGGGAGCTTTATGGCTACACCTTC
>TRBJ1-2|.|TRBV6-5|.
CASSYASNYGYTF
TGTGCCAGCAGTTACGCATCTAACTATGGCTACACCTTC
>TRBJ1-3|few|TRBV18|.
CASSPGFLRNTIYF
TGTGCCAGCTCACCAGGATTTTTGAGAAACACCATATATTTT
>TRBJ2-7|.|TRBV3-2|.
CASSQEFDSGTGFSYEQYF
TGTGCCAGCAGCCAAGAATTCGATTCCGGGACAGGGTTCTCCTACGAGCAGTACTTC
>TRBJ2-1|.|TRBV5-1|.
CASSLSRDPEQFF
TGCGCCAGCAGCTTGAGCAGGGATCCTGAGCAGTTCTTC
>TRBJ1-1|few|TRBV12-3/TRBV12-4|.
CASSASGVGAFF
TGTGCCAGCAGTGCCTCGGGAGTGGGAGCTTTCTTT
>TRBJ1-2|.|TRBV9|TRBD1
CASSLQGGANYGYTF
TGTGCCAGCAGCCTACAGGGGGGAGCTAACTATGGCTACACCTTC
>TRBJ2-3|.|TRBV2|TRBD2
CASSGRGTSGGAEEDTQYF
TGTGCCAGCAGCGGTCGGGGGACTAGCGGGGGGGCCGAGGAGGATACGCAGTATTTT
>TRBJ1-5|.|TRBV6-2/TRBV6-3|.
CASSYIFRMTDNQPQHF
TGTGCCAGCAGTTACATTTTTCGGATGACCGACAATCAGCCCCAGCATTTT
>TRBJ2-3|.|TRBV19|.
CASSILDSRGDTQYF
TGTGCCAGTAGTATTTTGGACAGCCGGGGAGATACGCAGTATTTT
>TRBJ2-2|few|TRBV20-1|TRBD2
CSASRAGGTGELFF
TGCAGTGCTAGCCGAGCGGGGGGGACCGGGGAGCTGTTTTTT
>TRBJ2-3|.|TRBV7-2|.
CASSLGLRLGTDTQYF
TGTGCCAGCAGCTTAGGACTGCGACTGGGCACAGATACGCAGTATTTT
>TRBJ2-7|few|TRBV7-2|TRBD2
CASSARTSGNYEQYF
TGTGCCAGCAGCGCCAGGACTAGCGGGAACTACGAGCAGTACTTC
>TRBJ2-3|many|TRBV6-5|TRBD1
CATRRRGGIPDTQYF
TGTGCCACCCGAAGGAGAGGGGGCATCCCAGATACGCAGTATTTT
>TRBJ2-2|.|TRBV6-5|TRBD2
CASSWGLAGASSPTGELFF
TGTGCCAGCAGCTGGGGACTAGCGGGGGCCTCTTCCCCCACCGGGGAGCTGTTTTTT
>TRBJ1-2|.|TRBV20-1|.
CSARDRRGYTF
TGCAGTGCTAGAGATAGGAGGGGCTACACCTTC
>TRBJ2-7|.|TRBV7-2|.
CASSSRGSYEQYF
TGTGCCAGCAGCTCCCGCGGCTCCTACGAGCAGTACTTC
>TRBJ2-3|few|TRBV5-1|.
CASSSRAGPDTQYF
TGCGCCAGCAGCTCCCGGGCGGGCCCAGATACGCAGTATTTT